This T cell receptor beta chain is from a study of blood T cell repertoires in COVID-19. Study-level information: Acute and convalescent COVID-19 specimens originated in the United States, Italy and Spain. T cells, B-cell-depleted T cells, or PBMCs supplied cDNA or gDNA.

The CDR3 has 17 amino acids. Using immunoSEQ multiplex PCR, the repertoire was profiled, and TCRdb retains in-frame clones only, with some absent. Of approximately 210,000 clones in the sample, around 90% were seen once. The TCR was taken from a man in his 70s with acute or convalescent COVID-19. The V gene is TRBV21-1, the J gene TRBJ2-6; the tabulated D call, TRBD2, remains unverified against the DNA. TRBV21-1 is flagged as a pseudogene. Specimen: peripheral blood. The chain's CDR3 is CASSNAIAASGANVLTF. CDR3 in DNA: TGTGCCAGCAGCAACGCGATAGCGGCCTCTGGGGCCAACGTCCTGACTTTC.